Here is one TCR beta chain with its context. The antigen it recognizes is unknown. Base qualities were left out, and no much larger clone turns up one base away. From a lookup of the germline V gene, CDR1 and CDR2 are KGHSY and FQNENV. The V end loses 2 bases and the J end loses 3 bases, and a stretch of 8 bases separates them. Its CDR3 holds 14 amino acids, cysteine through phenylalanine. Of the read, only the CDR3 DNA is kept; its 42 bases are in frame from base 1. This entry belongs to a study of blood T cell repertoires in COVID-19 (dated by TCRdb to the early 2020s). Concerning the study at large: The collaborator samples originated in the United States, Italy and Spain and spanned the acute and convalescent phases of COVID-19. The prospective study material was composed of cDNA or gDNA derived from T cells, B-cell-depleted T cells, or PBMCs. Deeply sampled blood TCRbeta repertoires from subjects exposed to, actively infected with, or recovered from COVID-19 were included in the dataset. The repertoires were released in a freely available public database intended as a resource for research on the immune response to SARS-CoV-2. The samples were drawn from the first 160 participants of the ongoing ImmuneRACE study and from over 950 subjects provided by 6 global collaborators. Sample metadata almost always included a de-identified subject ID, COVID-19 status, age in years and sex. Where available, HLA class I and class II types were taken from metadata supplied by the sample provider and were not determined by assay-based typing. Paper-wide results and their limitations: Clinical and demographic metadata were provided uncurated, with the amount varying by source and participant.

TCRbeta CDR3 regions were amplified from genomic DNA using the immunoSEQ Assay, a bias-controlled multiplex PCR. The study's own analysis went as follows. Nucleated cell counts per sample were estimated from amplification of reference gene primers within the assay. To quantify the absolute abundance of each unique TCRbeta CDR3 rearrangement, sequence reads were collapsed and filtered. For each sample, productive Simpson clonality was calculated as the square root of Simpson's diversity index across productive rearrangements. TCRdb mirrors the immuneACCESS table, restricted to in-frame sequences. Some clones are absent from its copies; in checked studies, under half trace to an unresolved V gene, and the reason for the others is unknown. V, J and clone size derive from that table, while D and trimming were established from the DNA sequence. The sample yields about 160,000 clones; about four fifths were counted once. The ten largest account for 9.5% to 11% of the sample.

The collaborating institutions used their own protocols to collect whole blood in K2EDTA tubes. For TCRbeta analysis, collaborator samples were shipped as frozen whole blood, as isolated PBMCs, or as DNA extracted from either sample type. The sequence links TRBV16 to TRBJ1-5; no confident D gene assignment can be made. The sample taken for sequencing was peripheral blood. This receptor was obtained from a man aged 55 to 70 with active or convalescent COVID-19. DNA sequence: TGTGCCAGCAGCCAAGGGCAGGTCAATCAGCCCCAGCATTTT. Translation gives CASSQGQVNQPQHF.